The sequence of this T cell receptor beta chain was determined in a study of T cells in Graves' hyperthyroidism and ophthalmopathy. This clonotype was seen at least ten times. RNA transcripts served as the template for amplifying TCR beta CDR3 regions. HTBI primers drove first-round RT-PCR of the TCR CDR3. One entry per CDR3 protein results from TCRdb running MiXCR on the multiplex PCR reads. The data hold about 300,000 distinct CDR3 sequences, with 15% to 20% observed a single time. Trimming stripped 0 bases from V and 10 bases from J, with 16 bases between. Germline lookup yields CDR1 MNHEY and CDR2 SVGAGI. CDR3 size: 15 residues.

This receptor was obtained from a man aged 50 to 60 with Graves' ophthalmopathy. Sequenced: blood. The V and J genes are TRBV6-5 and TRBJ2-1; a possible D gene is TRBD2 (5 bases). Here the CDR3 reads CASSYSYNFEGEQFF. CDR3 nucleotide sequence: TGTGCCAGCAGTTACTCGTACAATTTCGAGGGAGAGCAGTTCTTC.